A selection of T cell receptor beta chains follows, all from one sample in a study of blood T cell repertoires in COVID-19. Clones were read by immunoSEQ multiplex PCR, and TCRdb kept only the in-frame ones, dropping some. The sample lists a few hundred thousand clones; approximately 89% were seen once. Input material: peripheral blood. The receptor source for this set is a woman aged 25-40 years with COVID-19, enrolled during active disease. Each CDR3 is given with its conserved first and last residue. D genes are given only for firm matches. Expanded clones get a size class; other rows say once, few or many, or leave the size out.

J gene | clone size | V gene | D gene | CDR3 DNA | CDR3 protein
TRBJ1-4 | NA | TRBV9 | NA | TGTGCCAGCAGCGTCGCGGGGTCTAATGAAAAACTGTTTTTT | CASSVAGSNEKLFF
TRBJ1-5 | NA | TRBV5-1 | NA | TGCGCCAGCAGCTTGGAAGGCCTGGGAGGTCAGCCCCAGCATTTT | CASSLEGLGGQPQHF
TRBJ2-7 | NA | TRBV4-1 | TRBD1 | TGCGCCAGCAGCCAAGCAGGGGGTTTGGGGGCTTCCTACGAGCAGTACTTC | CASSQAGGLGASYEQYF
TRBJ2-1 | NA | TRBV14 | TRBD1 | TGTGCCAGCAGCCAAGATCTTAGGACAGGTACGTTTGGGGCCTTCTCCTACAATGAGCAGTTCTTC | CASSQDLRTGTFGAFSYNEQFF
TRBJ2-3 | NA | TRBV9 | NA | TGTGCCAGCAGCGTAGCGGGAAGCACAGATACGCAGTATTTT | CASSVAGSTDTQYF
TRBJ1-4 | few | TRBV7-9 | TRBD1 | TGTGCCAGCAGCCATGGACAGGAATTTAATGAAAAACTGTTTTTT | CASSHGQEFNEKLFF
TRBJ1-1 | few | TRBV28 | NA | TGTGCCAGCAGTTTATCCGCTGAAGCTTTCTTT | CASSLSAEAFF
TRBJ2-7 | NA | TRBV11-2 | NA | TGTGCCAGCAGCTTAGAAGGGACAACGGGCCGGAAGCAGTACTTC | CASSLEGTTGRKQYF
TRBJ2-1 | NA | TRBV6-5 | TRBD1 | TGTGCCAGTAAAGGACAGGGAACCTACAATGAGCAGTTCTTC | CASKGQGTYNEQFF
TRBJ1-2 | NA | TRBV20-1 | NA | TGCAGTGCTCCTCAGGGAGGAGGCTACACCTTC | CSAPQGGGYTF
TRBJ1-4 | few | TRBV10-2 | NA | TGCGCCAGCAGTGCCTCCGGGGCAACTAATGAAAAACTGTTTTTT | CASSASGATNEKLFF
TRBJ1-3 | once | TRBV7-9 | NA | TGTGCCAGCAGCCCGGAGCCGTTCGGGAACACCATATATTTT | CASSPEPFGNTIYF
TRBJ2-1 | NA | TRBV13 | NA | TGTGCCAGCAGCTCAAGACAGGTAGACCAGTTCTTC | CASSSRQVDQFF
TRBJ2-3 | few | TRBV30 | TRBD1 | TGTGCCTGGAGCGGACAGGGGGAGACAGATACGCAGTATTTT | CAWSGQGETDTQYF
TRBJ1-1 | NA | TRBV27 | NA | TGTGCCAGCAGTTTATTAAGCATAGCTAACACTGAAGCTTTCTTT | CASSLLSIANTEAFF
TRBJ2-7 | NA | TRBV30 | NA | TGTGCCTGGAGTGTAGGACAGAGCTACGAGCAGTACTTC | CAWSVGQSYEQYF
TRBJ2-1 | NA | TRBV9 | NA | TGTGCCAGCAGCGTAGCGCCTGCTAAGATATCCTACAATGAGCAGTTCTTC | CASSVAPAKISYNEQFF
TRBJ1-5 | NA | TRBV28 | NA | TGTGCCAGCAGTTTGGGCGGGGTGGGTCAGCCCCAGCATTTT | CASSLGGVGQPQHF
TRBJ2-1 | few | TRBV4-3 | TRBD2 | TGCGCCAGCAGCCAAGTGGGCTGGAGCGGGGCTGAGCAGTTCTTC | CASSQVGWSGAEQFF
TRBJ2-1 | NA | TRBV9 | TRBD2 | TGTGCCAGCAGCGAGAAGAGCTCCGGGACTAGCGCCTACTCCTACAATGAGCAGTTCTTC | CASSEKSSGTSAYSYNEQFF
TRBJ1-5 | NA | TRBV29-1 | NA | TGCAGCGTTGCGTACAGGGTAGGTCAGCCCCAGCATTTT | CSVAYRVGQPQHF
TRBJ1-1 | NA | TRBV5-8 | TRBD1 | TGTGCCAGCAGCTTGGGACAGGGGAAGAAGTGGAACACTGAAGCTTTCTTT | CASSLGQGKKWNTEAFF
TRBJ1-1 | NA | TRBV19 | NA | TGTGCCAGTAGTATGCCCCTCGGGGTGGGAAACACTGAAGCTTTCTTT | CASSMPLGVGNTEAFF
TRBJ2-3 | NA | TRBV4-3 | TRBD2 | TGCGCCAGCAGCCAAGATCGGAGCGGGGCCCGCCCAGATACGCAGTATTTT | CASSQDRSGARPDTQYF
TRBJ2-2 | NA | TRBV30 | NA | TGTGCCTGGAATAAACTTAGGGGAACCGGGGAGCTGTTTTTT | CAWNKLRGTGELFF
TRBJ2-5 | NA | TRBV7-2 | TRBD1 | TGTGCCAGCAGCTTAGCAACAGGGGCAGAGACCCAGTACTTC | CASSLATGAETQYF
TRBJ1-1 | NA | TRBV3-1/TRBV3-2 | NA | TGTGCCAGCAGCCACGTAGGGGGAGCTTTCTTT | CASSHVGGAFF
TRBJ1-2 | NA | TRBV15 | TRBD1 | TGTGCCACCAGCCCCGGGACAGGGGTCCTCCTCACCTTC | CATSPGTGVLLTF
TRBJ2-1 | NA | TRBV28 | NA | TGTGCCAGCAGTTTATGGCTCGGGACTCACAATGAGCAGTTCTTC | CASSLWLGTHNEQFF
TRBJ2-7 | NA | TRBV6-5 | NA | TGTGCCAGCAGTCCAACAGGTGGAGAGCAGTACTTC | CASSPTGGEQYF
TRBJ2-7 | NA | TRBV6-1 | NA | TGTGCCAGCAGTGAAAGATTCGGGCAGTACTTC | CASSERFGQYF
TRBJ2-1 | NA | TRBV4-1 | NA | TGCGCCAGCAGCCAAGAAGGCACGGGAGTAAACAATGAGCAGTTCTTC | CASSQEGTGVNNEQFF
TRBJ1-1 | NA | TRBV5-1 | NA | TGCGCCAGCAGCTTGGCAACTGGAGGAGACACTGAAGCTTTCTTT | CASSLATGGDTEAFF
TRBJ2-7 | NA | TRBV11-3 | NA | TGTGCCAGCAGCCGGACACCCAGCTACGAGCAGTACTTC | CASSRTPSYEQYF
TRBJ2-7 | NA | TRBV5-4 | TRBD1 | TGTGCCAGCAGCTCGAGACAGGGTGGCGAGCAGTACTTC | CASSSRQGGEQYF
TRBJ2-7 | NA | TRBV7-8 | TRBD2 | TGTGCCAGCAGCTTAGCGCGTTGGCTAGCGGGAGGACGCTACGAGCAGTACTTC | CASSLARWLAGGRYEQYF
TRBJ1-2 | NA | TRBV25-1 | NA | TGTGCCAGCAGTGCAGGACTTAACTATGGCTACACCTTC | CASSAGLNYGYTF
TRBJ1-2 | NA | TRBV30 | TRBD1 | TGTGCCGGACACAGGGGGATAAACTATGGCTACACCTTC | CAGHRGINYGYTF
TRBJ1-2 | NA | TRBV6-5 | TRBD1 | TGTGCCAGCACCCGACAGGGGCGCGAAGGCTACACCTTC | CASTRQGREGYTF
TRBJ1-1 | NA | TRBV27 | NA | TGTGCCAGCAGGGGCCTGAACACTGAAGCTTTCTTT | CASRGLNTEAFF
TRBJ1-2 | NA | TRBV18 | NA | TGTGCCAGCTCGCTAGAGGGCAAAGTTGGTGGCTACACCTTC | CASSLEGKVGGYTF